One and the same sample provided the 18 T cell receptor beta chains below, sequenced in a study of cytomegalovirus exposure and HLA in healthy donors (dated by TCRdb to about 2017). Receptor amplification or capture employed the immunoSEQ multiplex PCR assay. For the multiplex PCR, a mixture combining 60 forward primers for TCR Vbeta segments and 13 reverse primers for TCR Jbeta segments was used. Entries here come from immuneACCESS through TCRdb and include only in-frame sequences with V and J called. Some clones fail to appear in such tables; in the studies checked, an unresolved V gene covers under half of the shortfall, and the cause of the remainder is unknown. This sample is represented by 180,000 or so clones; 75% to 85% of them were singletons. About 1.5% of the sample is in the top ten clones. Sequencing input: PBMCs. The receptors shown here come from a man between 18 and 29 years old in good health and CMV-seronegative.

This chain joins TRBV5-6 and TRBJ2-7; D remains unclear. This CDR3 contains 15 residues. CDR1 SGHDT and CDR2 YYEEEE come from the germline V gene. With 0 bases removed from V and 3 bases from J, the gap between germline ends came to 13 bases. The CDR3 nucleotides are TGTGCCAGCAGCTTGGAACCCTACCAACTCTACGAGCAGTACTTC. Amino acid sequence: CASSLEPYQLYEQYF.

The chain uses TRBV30 and TRBJ1-4; D is ambiguous. Trimming removed 3 bases from V and 0 bases from J, with 11 bases in between. The CDR3 loop spans 15 amino acids. Germline assignment: CDR1 GTSNPN and CDR2 SVGIG (reference sequence). The CDR3: CAWSARGATNEKLFF. CDR3 in DNA: TGTGCCTGGAGCGCCCGCGGAGCAACTAATGAAAAACTGTTTTTT.

The V and J genes are TRBV12-5 and TRBJ2-3; D call uncertain. The CDR3 totals 14 residues. Trimming left V 1 base short and J 0 bases short, with 5 bases between. Germline V gene sequence: CDR1 LGHNT, CDR2 FRNRAP. DNA of the CDR3: TGTGCTAGTGGTTTGGGCACTAGCACAGATACGCAGTATTTT. It codes for CASGLGTSTDTQYF.

This clone has just a few counts. The CDR3 sequence: CASSQAQGAGYGYTF. Written as DNA, the CDR3 is TGCGCCAGCAGCCAAGCACAGGGGGCCGGCTATGGCTACACCTTC. The gene calls are TRBV4-3 and TRBJ1-2; the match to TRBD1 covers 9 bases. The CDR3 sequence is 15 residues long. The V gene's germline CDR1 is LGHNA and CDR2 YSLEER. V lost 1 base and J lost 4; bases outside the gene matches: 4.

The genes are TRBV30 and TRBJ2-3; D is uncertain. There are 15 residues in the CDR3. CDR1 is GTSNPN, CDR2 SVGIG, per germline (reference sequence). Trimming cost V 4 bases and J 0 bases, with 14 bases left between them. In DNA, the CDR3 is TGTGCCTGGACCTACAGATCCCCTAGCACAGATACGCAGTATTTT. Translating it yields CAWTYRSPSTDTQYF.

The sample holds one count of this clone. The rearrangement joins TRBV6-5 to TRBJ2-3; the match to TRBD2 covers 8 bases. V trimming: 6 bases; J trimming: 10 bases; junction bases outside the gene matches: 6. This CDR3 has 12 amino acids. Germline CDR1 is MNHEY and CDR2 is SVGAGI. The CDR3 protein is CASRPRGLAQYF. The CDR3 nucleotides read TGTGCCAGCAGACCACGGGGACTAGCGCAGTATTTT.

The rearrangement joins TRBV25-1 to TRBJ2-7; D is uncertain. V dropped 9 bases and J dropped 0 bases, with 12 bases sitting between them. The CDR3 is 13 amino acids. Germline V gives CDR1 MGHDK, CDR2 SYGVNS. CDR3: CASEDPVSYEQYF. CDR3 in DNA: TGTGCCAGTGAGGATCCAGTCTCCTACGAGCAGTACTTC.

Concerning this clone: A read error may produce the germline difference seen at one junction end. This chain links TRBV7-9 with TRBJ1-5; no clear D gene. Germline V lookup: CDR1 SEHNR, CDR2 FQNEAQ (reference sequence). This CDR3 region has 14 residues. DNA of the CDR3: TGTTCCAGCAGCCCCTCGGTTAGCAATCAGCCCCAGCATTTT. Its protein is CSSSPSVSNQPQHF.

CDR3 DNA: TGTGCCAGCAGCTCCCGCGAGGGCGGCAAAAACATTCAGTACTTC. Amino acid sequence: CASSSREGGKNIQYF. V gene TRBV27 combines with J gene TRBJ2-4; TRBD2 might be the D (5 bases). Trimming took off 6 bases at V and 3 bases at J, with 15 bases between the two ends. Germline V gene data show CDR1 as MNHEY and CDR2 as SMNVEV (reference sequence). The CDR3 consists of 15 residues.

This sequence joins TRBV5-4 and TRBJ2-1; the match to TRBD2 covers 10 bases. After removal of 4 bases from V and 2 bases from J, the junction contained 18 bases not matched to a gene. The CDR3 runs to 20 residues. Looked up from germline, CDR1 is SGHNT and CDR2 is YYREEE (reference sequence). The CDR3 DNA is TGTGCCAGCAGCCCGAAGGCGGCTAGCGGGGGTCTAGTCGCCTACAATGAGCAGTTCTTC. It encodes CASSPKAASGGLVAYNEQFF.

This clone was counted only a few times. This chain connects TRBV7-2 to TRBJ1-2; D is possibly TRBD1 (5 bases). Germline lookup yields CDR1 SGHTA and CDR2 FQGNSA. V gave up 5 bases and J gave up 7 bases, with 14 bases separating them. CDR3 length: 13 amino acids. The CDR3 DNA follows: TGTGCCAGCAGCCCCGACAGTTTTGGTGGCTACACCTTC. It is translated as CASSPDSFGGYTF. The full variable domain, completed using reference TRBV7-2 and TRBJ1-2, is GAGVSQSPSNKVTEKGKDVELRCDPISGHTALYWYRQSLGQGLEFLIYFQGNSAPDKSGLPSDRFSAERTGGSVSTLTIQRTQQEDSAVYLCASSPDSFGGYTFGSGTRLTVV.

Comments on this clone: Germline and junction disagree at one end, which may indicate a read error. The CDR3 DNA follows: TGTGCCAGCGGTTACAAGAGCTCCTACGAGCAGTACTTC. Its translation: CASGYKSSYEQYF. The chain has TRBV6-6 and TRBJ2-5; D remains ambiguous. The J call is doubtful: the DNA matches TRBJ2-7 better. The CDR3 runs 13 residues. Germline loops: CDR1 MNHNY, CDR2 SVGAGI (reference sequence).

Only a few counts were recorded for this clone. V is TRBV19 and J is TRBJ1-2; perhaps TRBD1 as D (5 bases). CDR3 size: 16 residues. Germline assignment: CDR1 LNHDA and CDR2 SQIVND (reference sequence). Deletions cut 7 bases from V and 4 bases from J, with 22 bases between. CDR3 residues: CASNLAGRGLSYGYTF. CDR3 DNA: TGTGCCAGTAATCTCGCGGGCCGGGGGTTATCCTATGGCTACACCTTC.

The chain links TRBV4-1 to TRBJ2-1, with 9 bases matching TRBD2. The germline V gene encodes CDR1 MGHRA and CDR2 YSYEKL. The CDR3 has 13 residues. With V trimmed by 0 bases and J by 12 bases, 3 bases remained unmatched. DNA of the CDR3: TGCGCCAGCAGCCAAGATGGAGCGGGGGGGCAGTTCTTC. Its protein is CASSQDGAGGQFF.

The rearrangement joins TRBV5-1 to TRBJ2-7; TRBD2 might be the D (7 bases). V lost 4 bases, J lost 2 bases, and 13 bases lay in between. Germline V gene sequence: CDR1 SGHRS, CDR2 YFSETQ. The CDR3 is 14 residues long. This chain's CDR3 is CASSRGGGAYEQYF. CDR3 DNA sequence: TGCGCCAGCAGCCGAGGGGGGGGAGCCTACGAGCAGTACTTC.

The gene calls are TRBV9 and TRBJ1-4, with D perhaps TRBD1 (5 bases). CDR1 is SGDLS, CDR2 YYNGEE, per germline. V was trimmed by 0 bases and J by 8 bases, leaving 14 bases between them. The CDR3 contains 15 residues. CDR3 protein: CASSVDGAGKEKLFF. The CDR3 DNA sequence: TGTGCCAGCAGCGTAGATGGGGCGGGGAAGGAAAAACTGTTTTTT. The variable domain in full, completed from reference TRBV9 and TRBJ1-4, reads DSGVTQTPKHLITATGQRVTLRCSPRSGDLSVYWYQQSLDQGLQFLIQYYNGEERAKGNILERFSAQQFPDLHSELNLSSLELGDSALYFCASSVDGAGKEKLFFGSGTQLSVL.

The chain carries TRBV27 and TRBJ2-7, with TRBD1 matching 10 bases. From germline, CDR1 is MNHEY and CDR2 SMNVEV (reference sequence). Germline trimming cut 5 bases from V and 0 bases from J; bases unmatched to any gene: 4. The length of the CDR3 is 15 residues. CDR3 region: CASSGDRGGSYEQYF. CDR3 DNA: TGTGCCAGCAGTGGGGACAGGGGTGGCTCCTACGAGCAGTACTTC.

This chain connects TRBV5-1 to TRBJ2-7, with 7 bases identical to TRBD1. The J segment lost 0 bases and the V segment lost 0 bases, leaving 6 bases of the junction unmatched. The CDR3 sequence is 16 residues long. Germline V gene data show CDR1 as SGHRS and CDR2 as YFSETQ. CDR3 sequence reads: CASSLADRDLSYEQYF. CDR3 nucleotide sequence: TGCGCCAGCAGCTTGGCCGACAGGGACCTCTCCTACGAGCAGTACTTC.